This T cell receptor beta chain stems from a study of cytomegalovirus exposure and HLA in healthy donors (dated by TCRdb to about 2017). Regarding the study in general: An earlier analysis of under 600 of the donors reported 250 to 300 Gb of sequence data and 117 million unique TCR beta sequences from 150 million to 200 million T cells. Around 300 gigabases of sequencing data and 78 million or so unique TCR sequences were included in an early release covering about 700 HLA-typed donors. Of the 350 to 450 genotyped donors, roughly 85% fell in the genetic ancestry cluster associated with self-reported Caucasian donors. The study aimed to test whether cataloging public T cell receptors could reveal signatures of past pathogen exposure. Using immunosequencing, the study profiled T cell repertoires from about 650 subjects and related those repertoires to cytomegalovirus serostatus. A separate validation cohort of more than 100 different subjects was used in addition to the roughly 700-subject first cohort. High-throughput TCR immunosequencing, statistical association of individual TCRs with disease status, and machine learning were combined to predict cytomegalovirus infection status. A later analysis re-examined previously published TCR beta repertoires from 500 to 700 donors and added high-resolution HLA genotyping to investigate patterns of TCR occurrence. In the later analysis, no new phenotypic data were used to find candidate immune exposures; instead, reliance was placed on TCR beta sequences and their occurrence across donors. In an earlier analysis of roughly 600 of the donors, high-throughput TCR beta sequencing was used to judge whether each TCR beta V gene segment behaved as functional or pseudogenic. Donor age, sex, ethnicity and CMV serostatus were compiled together with the repertoire data. In a later genetic analysis, genome-wide SNP genotypes for 398 of the 666 donors were used, and that subset was treated as a discovery cohort. Every repertoire in the discovery cohort had been generated on one and the same sequencing platform. Class I and class II HLA loci were covered by the typing at four-digit resolution. Typing coverage differed by locus: A, B, C, DRB1 and DQB1 were typed in about 620-630 donors, DQA1 in about 500, DPA1 in 600 to 610, and DPB1 in 400 to 490. Four to six DR-DQ haplotypes were handled as single units for association and clustering, since linkage in the cohort was strong. On average, 235,054 unique TCR beta nucleotide sequences were sequenced per donor among 398 genotyped donors of the cohort, with roughly 20% of those sequences being non-productive. The full study reports these points: In a later genetic analysis, a missense DCLRE1C variant was associated with V-gene and J-gene trimming of TCR beta chains, and the association was replicated in an independent cohort. The 87-base-pair reads could not distinguish some IMGT-functional V segments, including TRBV6-2 and TRBV6-3, so those segments were excluded. Assigning TCR associations to individual alleles was difficult when HLA alleles, especially DR and DQ, strongly co-occurred. This cohort had only TCR beta chains sequenced, and the lack of alpha or paired-chain data limited which features could be detected. In a later analysis, 16,951 TCR beta sequences were associated with specific HLA alleles at a false discovery rate of 0.05. Because HLA typing was unavailable for some donors at each locus, only the typed subset was used in association tests. The authors suggested that the approach could potentially be generalized to other disease states and immunological phenotypes. A later analysis reported that several top co-occurrence clusters appeared linked to parvovirus B19, influenza, CMV and Epstein-Barr virus. In vitro tests confirmed that a few of the cytomegalovirus-associated TCR beta chains recognize cytomegalovirus antigens. Most TCR sequences were observed very rarely across donors, whereas some public TCRs were present in many individuals. A further reported finding was that TCR beta sequences accurately predicted the HLA-A and HLA-B alleles for most subjects in the first cohort. A later analysis found that HLA-associated TCR beta chains were more clonally expanded and had lower generation probabilities than equally common non-associated chains. Correlated functional status among segregating V segments might be attributable to linkage disequilibrium, but an unknown experimental factor could not be ruled out. In an earlier analysis of approximately 590 of the donors, most TCR beta V segments were observed in productive rearrangements about 87% or about 30% of the time, broadly matching IMGT annotations. A cluster of highly shared sequence variants was judged likely to be a technical artifact of the sequencing pipeline. The classifier was reported to diagnose cytomegalovirus status with high specificity and sensitivity in both the original and validation cohorts. Because counts were too low, around 18 rarely observed V segments, including chromosome 9 orphons, were left out of the earlier analysis of 587 of the donors. Presence/absence analyses assumed roughly uniform sequencing depth across donors, an assumption that may not hold. CMV serostatus was the only immune exposure information available for the cohort. According to a later analysis, most CMV-associated TCR beta chains appeared to be HLA-restricted, and the HLA associations seemed to be driven largely by CMV exposure. In a later analysis, the rate of TCR association differed among HLA loci, with DRB1 alleles having the most associated TCRs and HLA-C alleles having the fewest. A later genetic analysis reported fewer N-insertions in productive TCRs among donors in an Asian-associated ancestry cluster than the roughly 700-donor mean. In the study, approximately 160 TCR beta chains were listed as associated with cytomegalovirus.

With respect to this clone: The antigen this receptor binds is unknown. No much larger clone is present one base from it, and per-base qualities are unavailable.

Library generation was performed with the immunoSEQ multiplex PCR assay. For the multiplex PCR, a mixture combining 60 forward primers for TCR Vbeta segments and 13 reverse primers for TCR Jbeta segments was used. Amplification of the CDR3 region of rearranged TCR beta genes was performed with a multiplex PCR assay on genomic DNA. Amplified TCR beta libraries were sequenced as 87-base-pair reads on the Illumina HiSeq System. The published analysis was carried out like this. A later analysis counted tens of millions of unique TCR beta chains across the 550 to 700 repertoires, and some 11 million of these chains were shared by at least two donors. To remove PCR and sequencing errors, raw reads were error-corrected and collapsed into unique sequences using a nearest-neighbor algorithm that merged closely related sequences. To assign V, D and J gene segments, CDR3 sequences were aligned to IMGT reference sequences. Each retained sequence needed at least a six-nucleotide match to both a V gene segment and a J gene segment. Rearrangements were classified as productive when the CDR3 lacked stop codons and remained in frame with V and J, and all other rearrangements were classified as non-productive. Following IMGT convention, CDR3 was defined as the stretch from the second conserved V-encoded cysteine up to the conserved J-encoded phenylalanine. Sequences without an unambiguous match to a single V gene segment were excluded from the earlier analysis of 500 to 700 of the donors. In an earlier analysis of approximately 560 of the donors, a V segment was called functional when productive rearrangements were above 56.7%, and segregating when the standard deviation between donors exceeded 5%. A statistical classification framework was built for diagnosing cytomegalovirus status from the catalog of TCR beta chain sequences. V and J gene assignment, in a later analysis, came from comparing TCR nucleotide sequences with IMGT/GENE-DB human TR gene sequences. Using the TCRdist pipeline, a later analysis assigned CDR3 sequences along with most-parsimonious VDJ recombination scenarios. In a later analysis, each TCR beta chain was defined by its CDR3 amino acid sequence together with its V-gene family, and reads without a unique V-gene family were excluded. A later analysis removed 592 highly shared, low-generation-probability nucleotide sequences to deal with suspected cross-contamination and a sequencing artifact. A later analysis calculated a clonal expansion index for each public chain from normalized within-repertoire ranks of inferred template counts. In a later analysis, generation probabilities were computed with a VDJ recombination model fitted to out-of-frame rearrangements, and the resulting probabilities were checked against IGoR. A later analysis scored TCR-TCR, TCR-HLA and TCR-CMV co-occurrence with hypergeometric tests, applying a repertoire-size bias correction to TCR pairs. In a later analysis, false discovery rates were estimated by permuting HLA or CMV assignments 20 times. In a later analysis, co-occurring TCRs were grouped with DBSCAN, and TCRdist sequence similarity was added when clustering was performed within HLA-allele-positive subsets. For co-occurrence clustering, repertoires with fewer than 30,000 or more than 120,000 public chains were excluded, along with roughly 5 repertoires with anomalous nucleotide sharing. What TCRdb holds here is the immuneACCESS table cut down to in-frame rearrangements. Part of the clones is not present; checked against another copy, under half of the missing clones reflect an unresolved V gene, and the others are unexplained. V and J calls and clone size are given by that table; D and trimming were obtained from the DNA. Here the sample has around 170,000 clones; over 60% occur a single time. The ten largest account for 5% to 7% of the sample.

The germline V and J ends show losses of 3 bases and 0 bases respectively, and no gene match explains 7 bases of the junction. The germline V gene provides CDR1 LGHNA and CDR2 YSLEER. The CDR3 numbers 16 residues from cysteine through phenylalanine. Only the CDR3 part of the read is kept: 48 bases, read in frame from the first base. The cohort consisted of fewer than 700 healthy bone marrow donors. At the time of sampling, every cohort member was nominally healthy, though immune exposures that went unrecorded were likely present. The donor was CMV seronegative and was included in the group of 352 seronegative cohort members. Every donor gave a peripheral blood sample, and the peripheral blood mononuclear cells from that sample were used for TCR beta sequencing. The Qiagen DNeasy Blood Extraction Kit was used to extract genomic DNA from the blood cell samples.

The V and J genes are TRBV4-3 and TRBJ2-7, with TRBD1 matching 8 junction bases. Specimen: PBMCs. This clonotype was obtained from a man aged 40-49 years in good health and CMV-seronegative. CDR3 sequence: CASSQGRTGGSYEQYF. The DNA sequence is TGCGCCAGCAGCCAGGGAAGAACAGGGGGCTCCTACGAGCAGTACTTC.